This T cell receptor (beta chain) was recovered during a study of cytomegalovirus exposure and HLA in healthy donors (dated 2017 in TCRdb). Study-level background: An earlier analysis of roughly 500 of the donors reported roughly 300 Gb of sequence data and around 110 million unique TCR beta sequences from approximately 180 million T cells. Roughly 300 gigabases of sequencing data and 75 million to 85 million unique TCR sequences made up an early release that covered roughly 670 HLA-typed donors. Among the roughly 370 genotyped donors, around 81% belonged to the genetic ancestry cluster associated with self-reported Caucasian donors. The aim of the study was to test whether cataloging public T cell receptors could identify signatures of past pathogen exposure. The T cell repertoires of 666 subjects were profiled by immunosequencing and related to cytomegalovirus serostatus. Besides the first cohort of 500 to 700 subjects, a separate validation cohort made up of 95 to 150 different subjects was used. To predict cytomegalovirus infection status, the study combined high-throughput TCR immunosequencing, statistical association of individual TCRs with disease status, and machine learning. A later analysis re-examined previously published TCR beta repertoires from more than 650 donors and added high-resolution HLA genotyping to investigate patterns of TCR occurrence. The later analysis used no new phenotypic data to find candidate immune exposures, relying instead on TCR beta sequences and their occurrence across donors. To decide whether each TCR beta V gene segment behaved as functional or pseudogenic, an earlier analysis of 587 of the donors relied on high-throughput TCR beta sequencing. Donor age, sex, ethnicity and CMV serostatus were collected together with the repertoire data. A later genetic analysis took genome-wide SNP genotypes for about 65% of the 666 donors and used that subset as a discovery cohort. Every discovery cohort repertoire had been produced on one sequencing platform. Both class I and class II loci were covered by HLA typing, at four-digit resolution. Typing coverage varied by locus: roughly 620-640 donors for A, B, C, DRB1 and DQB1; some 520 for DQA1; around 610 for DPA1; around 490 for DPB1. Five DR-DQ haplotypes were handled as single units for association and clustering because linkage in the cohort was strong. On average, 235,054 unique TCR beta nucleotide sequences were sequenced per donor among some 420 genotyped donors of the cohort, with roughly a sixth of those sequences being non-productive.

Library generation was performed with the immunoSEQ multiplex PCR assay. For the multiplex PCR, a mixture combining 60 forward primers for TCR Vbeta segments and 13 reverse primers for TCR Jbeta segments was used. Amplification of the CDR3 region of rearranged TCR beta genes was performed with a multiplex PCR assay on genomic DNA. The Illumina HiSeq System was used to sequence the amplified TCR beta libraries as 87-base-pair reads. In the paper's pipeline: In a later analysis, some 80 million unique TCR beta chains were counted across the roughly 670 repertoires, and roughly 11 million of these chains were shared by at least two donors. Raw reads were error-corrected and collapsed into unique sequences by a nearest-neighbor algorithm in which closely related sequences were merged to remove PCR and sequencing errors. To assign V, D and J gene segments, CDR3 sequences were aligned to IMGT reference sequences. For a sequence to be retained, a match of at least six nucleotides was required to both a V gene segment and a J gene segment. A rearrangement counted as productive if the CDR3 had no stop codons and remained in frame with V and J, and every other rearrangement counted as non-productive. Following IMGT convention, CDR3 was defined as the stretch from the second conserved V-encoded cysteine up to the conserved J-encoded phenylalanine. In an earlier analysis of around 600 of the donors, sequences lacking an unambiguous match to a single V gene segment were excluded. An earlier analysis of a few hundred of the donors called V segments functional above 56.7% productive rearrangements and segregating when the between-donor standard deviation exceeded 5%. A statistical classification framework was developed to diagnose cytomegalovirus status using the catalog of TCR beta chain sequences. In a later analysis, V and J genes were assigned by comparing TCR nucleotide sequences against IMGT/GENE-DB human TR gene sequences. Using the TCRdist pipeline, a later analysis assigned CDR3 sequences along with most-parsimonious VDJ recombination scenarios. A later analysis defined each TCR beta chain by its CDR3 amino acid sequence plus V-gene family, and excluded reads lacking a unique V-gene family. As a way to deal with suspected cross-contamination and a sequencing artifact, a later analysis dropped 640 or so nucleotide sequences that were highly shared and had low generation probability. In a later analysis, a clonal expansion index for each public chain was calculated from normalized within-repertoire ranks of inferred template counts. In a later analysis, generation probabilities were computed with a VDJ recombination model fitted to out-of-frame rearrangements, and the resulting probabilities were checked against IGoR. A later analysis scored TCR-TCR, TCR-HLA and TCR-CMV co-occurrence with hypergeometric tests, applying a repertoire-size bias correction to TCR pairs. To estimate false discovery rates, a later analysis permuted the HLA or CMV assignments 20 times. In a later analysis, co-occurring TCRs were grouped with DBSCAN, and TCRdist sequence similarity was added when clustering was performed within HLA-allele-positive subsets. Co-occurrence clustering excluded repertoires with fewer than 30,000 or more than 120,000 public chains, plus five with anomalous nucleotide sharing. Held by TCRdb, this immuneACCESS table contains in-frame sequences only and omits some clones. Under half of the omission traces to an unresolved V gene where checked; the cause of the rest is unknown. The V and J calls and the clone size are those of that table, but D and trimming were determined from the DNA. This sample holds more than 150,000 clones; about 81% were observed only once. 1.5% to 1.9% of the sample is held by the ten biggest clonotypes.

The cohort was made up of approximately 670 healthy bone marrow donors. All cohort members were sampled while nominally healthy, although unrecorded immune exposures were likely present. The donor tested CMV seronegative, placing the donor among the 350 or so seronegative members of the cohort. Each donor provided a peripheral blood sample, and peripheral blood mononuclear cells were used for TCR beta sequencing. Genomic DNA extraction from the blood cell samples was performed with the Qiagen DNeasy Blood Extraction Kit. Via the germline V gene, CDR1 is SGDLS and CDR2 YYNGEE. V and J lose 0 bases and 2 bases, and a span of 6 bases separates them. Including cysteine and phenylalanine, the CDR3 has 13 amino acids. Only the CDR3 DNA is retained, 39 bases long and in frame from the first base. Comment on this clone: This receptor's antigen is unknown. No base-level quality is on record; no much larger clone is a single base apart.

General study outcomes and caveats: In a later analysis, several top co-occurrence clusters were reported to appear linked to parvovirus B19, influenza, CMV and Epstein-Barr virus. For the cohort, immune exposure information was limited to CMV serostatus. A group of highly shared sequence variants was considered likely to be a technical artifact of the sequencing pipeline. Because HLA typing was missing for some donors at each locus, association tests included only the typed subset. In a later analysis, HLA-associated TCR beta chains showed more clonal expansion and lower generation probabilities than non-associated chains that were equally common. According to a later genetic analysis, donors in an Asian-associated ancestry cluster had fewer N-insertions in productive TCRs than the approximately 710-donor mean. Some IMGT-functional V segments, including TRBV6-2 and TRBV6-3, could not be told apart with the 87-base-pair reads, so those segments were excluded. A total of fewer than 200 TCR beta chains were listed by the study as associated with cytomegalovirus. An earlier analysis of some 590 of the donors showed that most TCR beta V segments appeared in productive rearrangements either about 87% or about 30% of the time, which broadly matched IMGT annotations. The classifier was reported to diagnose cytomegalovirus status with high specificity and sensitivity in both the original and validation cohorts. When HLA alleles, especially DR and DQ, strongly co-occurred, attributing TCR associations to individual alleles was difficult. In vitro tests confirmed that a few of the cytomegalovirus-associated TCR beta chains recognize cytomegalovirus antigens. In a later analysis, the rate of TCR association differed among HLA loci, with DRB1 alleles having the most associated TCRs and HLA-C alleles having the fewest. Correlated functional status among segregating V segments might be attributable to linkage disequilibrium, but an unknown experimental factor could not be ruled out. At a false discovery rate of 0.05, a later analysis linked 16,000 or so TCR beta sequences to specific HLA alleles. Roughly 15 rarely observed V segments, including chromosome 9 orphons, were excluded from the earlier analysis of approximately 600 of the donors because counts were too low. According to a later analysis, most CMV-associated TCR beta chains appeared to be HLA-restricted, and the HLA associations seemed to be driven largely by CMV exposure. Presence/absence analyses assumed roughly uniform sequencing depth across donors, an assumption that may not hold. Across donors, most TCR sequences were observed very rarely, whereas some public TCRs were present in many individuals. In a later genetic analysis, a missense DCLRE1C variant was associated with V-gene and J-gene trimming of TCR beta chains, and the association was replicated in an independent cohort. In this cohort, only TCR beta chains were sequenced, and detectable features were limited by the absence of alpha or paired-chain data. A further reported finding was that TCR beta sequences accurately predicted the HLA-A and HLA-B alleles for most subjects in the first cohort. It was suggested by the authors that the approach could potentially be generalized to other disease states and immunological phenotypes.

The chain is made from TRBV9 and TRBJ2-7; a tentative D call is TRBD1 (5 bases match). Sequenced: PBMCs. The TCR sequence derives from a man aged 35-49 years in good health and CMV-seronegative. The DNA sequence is TGTGCCAGCAGCGTAGGGGGCCCCTACGAGCAGTACTTC. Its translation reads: CASSVGGPYEQYF.